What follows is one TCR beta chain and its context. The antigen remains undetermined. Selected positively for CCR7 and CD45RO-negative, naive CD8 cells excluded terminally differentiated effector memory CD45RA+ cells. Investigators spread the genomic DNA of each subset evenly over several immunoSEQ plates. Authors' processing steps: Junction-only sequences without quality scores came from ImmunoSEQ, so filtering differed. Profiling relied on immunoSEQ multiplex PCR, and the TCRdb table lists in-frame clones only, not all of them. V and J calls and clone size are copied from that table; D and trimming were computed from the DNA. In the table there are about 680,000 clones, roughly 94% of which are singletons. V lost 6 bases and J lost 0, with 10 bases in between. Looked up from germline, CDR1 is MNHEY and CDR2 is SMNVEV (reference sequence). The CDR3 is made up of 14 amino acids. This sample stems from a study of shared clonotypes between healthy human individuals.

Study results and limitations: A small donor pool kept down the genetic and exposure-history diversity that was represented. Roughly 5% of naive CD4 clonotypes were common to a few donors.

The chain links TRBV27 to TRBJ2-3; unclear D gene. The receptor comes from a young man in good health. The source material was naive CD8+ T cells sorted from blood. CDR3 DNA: TGTGCCAGCAGCGAGTTGAGCAGCACAGATACGCAGTATTTT. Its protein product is CASSELSSTDTQYF.